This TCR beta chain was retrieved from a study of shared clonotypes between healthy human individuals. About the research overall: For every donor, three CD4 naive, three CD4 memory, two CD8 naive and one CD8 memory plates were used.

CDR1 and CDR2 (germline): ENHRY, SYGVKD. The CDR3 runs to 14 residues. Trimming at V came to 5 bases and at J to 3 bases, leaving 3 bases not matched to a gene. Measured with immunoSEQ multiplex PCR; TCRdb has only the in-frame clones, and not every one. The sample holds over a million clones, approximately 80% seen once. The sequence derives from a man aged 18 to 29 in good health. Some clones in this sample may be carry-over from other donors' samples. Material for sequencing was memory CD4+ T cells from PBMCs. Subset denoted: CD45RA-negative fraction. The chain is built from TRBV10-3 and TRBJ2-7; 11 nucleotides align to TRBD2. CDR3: CAISPGLAVYEQYF. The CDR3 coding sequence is TGTGCCATCAGTCCGGGACTAGCGGTCTACGAGCAGTACTTC.